The entry below gives a single T cell receptor (beta chain) sequence along with its context. Its antigen is as yet unknown. Reverse transcribing all isolated RNA meant expressed TCRB transcripts were sequenced. Method: immunoSEQ multiplex PCR; TCRdb's copy keeps in-frame clones and lacks some. The sample contains tens of thousands of clones, about 50% of which appear only once. From germline, CDR1 is SGHRS and CDR2 YFSETQ. Trimming cost V 4 bases and J 6 bases, with 18 bases left between them. The CDR3 has 15 amino acids. The sample belongs to a study of beta chain features in type 1 diabetes. Study-wide findings and caveats: PCR, the amplification step, might favor shorter templates, equally in patients and controls. All four CD4+ subsets from Type 1 diabetes patients carried moderately but significantly shorter TCRB CDR3s.

This sequence originates from a man aged 25 to 45 with type 1 diabetes. The sample was central memory CD4+ T cells from blood. V gene TRBV5-1 combines with J gene TRBJ2-3; TRBD1 might be the D (6 bases). Here the CDR3 reads CASSLSGGGQDTQYF. The CDR3 DNA follows: TGCGCCAGCAGCCTCAGTGGGGGCGGGCAGGATACGCAGTATTTT.